These 26 T cell receptor beta chains came from one sample sequenced in a study of cytomegalovirus exposure and HLA in healthy donors. The PCR employed 60 Vbeta primers together with 13 Jbeta primers. Profiled with immunoSEQ multiplex PCR; TCRdb holds only in-frame clones, not every one. The repertoire holds approximately 150,000 clones, approximately 79% seen once, with 2.1% in the top ten. The sequenced sample was PBMCs. The source is a middle-aged man in good health and CMV-seronegative.

This rearrangement joins TRBV19 to TRBJ2-7; tentatively, D is TRBD2 (5 bases). The CDR3 runs to 13 residues. With 6 bases removed from V and 3 bases from J, the gap between germline ends came to 12 bases. From germline, CDR1 is LNHDA and CDR2 SQIVND (reference sequence). As DNA, the CDR3 is TGTGCCAGTAGCGGGCGGGCGGGCTACGAGCAGTACTTC. The encoded protein is CASSGRAGYEQYF. Full variable domain (outside the CDR3, taken from reference TRBV19 and TRBJ2-7): DGGITQSPKYLFRKEGQNVTLSCEQNLNHDAMYWYRQDPGQGLRLIYYSQIVNDFQKGDIAEGYSVSREKKESFPLTVTSAQKNPTAFYLCASSGRAGYEQYFGPGTRLTVT.

The V gene is TRBV6-6, the J gene TRBJ1-1, with D possibly TRBD1 on 5 matching bases. This CDR3 comprises 14 residues. V gave up 0 bases and J gave up 5 bases, with 10 bases separating them. Germline V gene lookup returns CDR1 MNHNY and CDR2 SVGAGI (reference sequence). CDR3: CASSYSVRVTEAFF. CDR3 nucleotides: TGTGCCAGCAGTTACTCTGTCAGGGTGACTGAAGCTTTCTTT.

The rearrangement uses TRBV2 and TRBJ1-5, with D possibly being TRBD1 (5 bases). In germline, CDR1 is SNHLY, CDR2 FYNNEI. CDR3 length equals 13 residues. V was clipped by 5 bases and J by 9 bases, with 14 bases between them. In DNA form, the CDR3 reads TGTGCCAGCAGTCTTGGCGGGGGGTGGCCCCAGCATTTT. As protein: CASSLGGGWPQHF.

The chain couples TRBV5-4 to TRBJ2-7; TRBD2 agrees at 7 bases. V lost 4 bases, J lost 0 bases, and 10 bases stayed unmatched. Germline-derived CDR1 and CDR2 are SGHNT and YYREEE (reference sequence). This CDR3 region has 16 residues. The chain's CDR3 is CASSPSSGKSSYEQYF. CDR3 nucleotides: TGTGCCAGCAGCCCCTCTAGCGGAAAAAGCTCCTACGAGCAGTACTTC.

With respect to this clone: The conserved final phenylalanine or tryptophan is absent from the CDR3, which likely points to a read error. No DNA is shown, since the ends of the CDR3 on it are uncertain; the CDR3 is the one TCRdb lists. CDR3: CASSEVNIGSPQS. This chain uses TRBV6-1 with TRBJ2-7; the DNA was not compared with TRBD2, the D call given in the table. Germline values: CDR1 MNHNS, CDR2 SASEGT. The CDR3 has 13 amino acids, counting both end residues.

This clone showed up just once. DNA for the CDR3: TGTGCCAGCAGTTCATACCCCCTCGGGAACACTGAAGCTTTCTTT. This translates into CASSSYPLGNTEAFF. The rearrangement uses TRBV28 and TRBJ1-1; D is ambiguous. V was trimmed by 4 bases and J by 1 base, leaving 13 bases between them. The CDR3 spans 15 residues. The germline gives CDR1 MDHEN, CDR2 SYDVKM.

This chain links TRBV6-1 with TRBJ1-5; TRBD1 might be the D (6 bases). The CDR3 is made up of 15 amino acids. Germline-derived CDR1 and CDR2 are MNHNS and SASEGT. V was trimmed by 4 bases and J by 3 bases, leaving 13 bases between them. This CDR3 is CASSAGAANNQPQHF. CDR3 bases: TGTGCCAGCAGTGCAGGGGCCGCAAACAATCAGCCCCAGCATTTT.

This chain uses TRBV5-1 with TRBJ2-5, with 13 bases matching TRBD2. TRBJ2-7 explains the end of the DNA better; the J call may be wrong. Germline V gene sequence: CDR1 SGHRS, CDR2 YFSETQ. This CDR3 region has 15 residues. The CDR3 DNA sequence: TGCGCCAGCAGTACCGGACTAGCGGGAGATTACGAGCAGTACTTC. Translation: CASSTGLAGDYEQYF.

The J gene is TRBJ2-1, the V gene TRBV9; D perhaps matches TRBD2 (7 bases). Germline lookup yields CDR1 SGDLS and CDR2 YYNGEE. The length of the CDR3 is 17 residues. Trimming left V 4 bases short and J 5 bases short, with 22 bases between. This chain's CDR3 is CASSPRGPGGVDNEQFF. The CDR3 region has the DNA TGTGCCAGCAGCCCCCGGGGGCCGGGAGGTGTGGACAATGAGCAGTTCTTC. Variable domain in full (rest from reference TRBV9 and TRBJ2-1): DSGVTQTPKHLITATGQRVTLRCSPRSGDLSVYWYQQSLDQGLQFLIQYYNGEERAKGNILERFSAQQFPDLHSELNLSSLELGDSALYFCASSPRGPGGVDNEQFFGPGTRLTVL.

This chain links TRBV27 with TRBJ2-7; 13 bases map to TRBD2. The germline gives CDR1 MNHEY, CDR2 SMNVEV (reference sequence). The length of the CDR3 is 15 residues. Losses at the gene ends were 5 bases for V and 3 bases for J; bases not matched to a gene: 4. This chain's CDR3 is CASSTRTSGGYEQYF. The CDR3 DNA sequence: TGTGCCAGCAGTACCCGGACTAGCGGGGGCTACGAGCAGTACTTC.

This clone has a single count. The chain joins TRBV7-2 to TRBJ2-7, with 8 bases fitting TRBD1. Germline V gene sequence: CDR1 SGHTA, CDR2 FQGNSA. Trimming at V came to 5 bases and at J to 13 bases, leaving 7 bases not matched to a gene. This CDR3 region has 11 residues. The CDR3 loop reads CASSNGQGPYF. The CDR3 coding sequence is TGTGCCAGCAGCAACGGACAGGGACCTTACTTC.

About this clone itself: The junction departs from germline at one end; a sequencing error may be responsible. The gene calls are TRBV28 and TRBJ2-6, with a tentative D call TRBD1 (5 bases). Germline CDR1 is MDHEN and CDR2 is SYDVKM. The CDR3 contains 14 residues. The chain's CDR3 is CASRKASGANGLTF. CDR3 bases: TGTGCCAGCAGGAAGGCCTCTGGGGCCAACGGCCTGACTTTC.

This chain connects TRBV5-6 to TRBJ2-2; 9 bases align to TRBD2. The CDR3 totals 16 residues. The germline CDR1 and CDR2 sequences are SGHDT and YYEEEE. After removal of 4 bases from V and 4 bases from J, the junction contained 8 bases not matched to a gene. CDR3 in DNA: TGTGCCAGCAGCGGGCTAGCGGGAAGAATCACCGGGGAGCTGTTTTTT. This gives the protein CASSGLAGRITGELFF.

This clone was counted once. The chain links TRBV28 to TRBJ2-1, with 15 nucleotides matching TRBD2. V lost 6 bases to trimming and J lost 10 bases; unmatched junction nucleotides: 19. The CDR3 length is 19 residues. CDR1 and CDR2 (germline): MDHEN, SYDVKM. CDR3 coding DNA: TGTGCCAGCAGCCCTTATCCCCGGACTAGCGGGAGGGCCGCGGGAGAGCAGTTCTTC. The encoded protein is CASSPYPRTSGRAAGEQFF.

V is TRBV6-1 and J is TRBJ1-5; 7 nucleotides match TRBD1. Trimming at V came to 7 bases and at J to 5 bases, leaving 8 bases not matched to a gene. Germline loops: CDR1 MNHNS, CDR2 SASEGT. The CDR3 is 14 residues long. DNA of the CDR3: TGTGCCAGCAACGGACAGGAGCCAGATCAGCCCCAGCATTTT. Its protein is CASNGQEPDQPQHF.

The CDR3 DNA is TGTGCCAGCAGTTTCACCCACTCCGGGGATGGCTACACCTTC. Encoded protein: CASSFTHSGDGYTF. The rearrangement links TRBV27 to TRBJ1-2; D unresolved. CDR1 is MNHEY and CDR2 is SMNVEV in the germline V gene (reference sequence). The V end lost 3 bases, the J end lost 6 bases, and 14 bases lay between the germline ends. The length of the CDR3 is 14 residues.

V and J are TRBV2 and TRBJ1-5; 7 positions match TRBD1. J gave up 3 bases and V 5 bases, and 7 bases lay outside the gene matches. This CDR3 region has 15 residues. Germline lookup yields CDR1 SNHLY and CDR2 FYNNEI. The DNA of the CDR3 is TGTGCCAGCAGTTCCGGACAGGCCTTCAATCAGCCCCAGCATTTT. Translated: CASSSGQAFNQPQHF. The whole variable domain, filled in from reference TRBV2 and TRBJ1-5, reads EPEVTQTPSHQVTQMGQEVILRCVPISNHLYFYWYRQILGQKVEFLVSFYNNEISEKSEIFDDQFSVERPDGSNFTLKIRSTKLEDSAMYFCASSSGQAFNQPQHFGDGTRLSIL.

This clone was detected only once. The chain carries TRBV5-6 and TRBJ2-2; D might be TRBD2 (6 bases). Trimming removed 6 bases from V and 1 base from J, with 13 bases in between. Germline V gene sequence: CDR1 SGHDT, CDR2 YYEEEE. This CDR3 spans 15 amino acids. CDR3 protein: CASTPGLRNTGELFF. CDR3 DNA sequence: TGTGCCAGCACCCCGGGACTCCGGAACACCGGGGAGCTGTTTTTT.

The chain combines TRBV4-3 with TRBJ2-1, with 9 bases aligning to TRBD2. V was clipped by 0 bases and J by 8 bases; unmatched bases: 11. This CDR3 region has 17 residues. Per the germline V gene, CDR1 is LGHNA and CDR2 is YSLEER. CDR3 amino acids: CASSQDPPASGNHEQFF. Written as DNA, the CDR3 is TGCGCCAGCAGCCAAGATCCGCCGGCTAGCGGGAACCATGAGCAGTTCTTC.

The rearrangement joins TRBV16 to TRBJ2-5; D not certain. Germline CDR1 is KGHSY and CDR2 is FQNENV. Trimming left V 1 base short and J 0 bases short, with 9 bases between. The CDR3 extends over 15 amino acids. CDR3 DNA: TGTGCCAGCAGCCAATTTTCAGATAACCAAGAGACCCAGTACTTC. This sequence encodes CASSQFSDNQETQYF.

The chain combines TRBV7-2 with TRBJ2-5, with D unresolved. CDR1 and CDR2 (germline): SGHTA, FQGNSA. Deletions cut 1 base from V and 2 bases from J, with 20 bases between. This CDR3 contains 18 residues. The CDR3 DNA reads as TGTGCCAGCAGCTTAGACTTTACAGATACTCTTACTCAAGAGACCCAGTACTTC. It yields the protein CASSLDFTDTLTQETQYF. Based on the CDR3 plus reference TRBV7-2 and TRBJ2-5, the full variable domain is GAGVSQSPSNKVTEKGKDVELRCDPISGHTALYWYRQSLGQGLEFLIYFQGNSAPDKSGLPSDRFSAERTGGSVSTLTIQRTQQEDSAVYLCASSLDFTDTLTQETQYFGPGTRLLVL.

The chain uses TRBV5-6 and TRBJ1-2; no firm D call. The CDR3 is made up of 11 amino acids. The germline CDR1 and CDR2 sequences are SGHDT and YYEEEE. V was trimmed by 7 bases and J by 8 bases, leaving 12 bases between them. The CDR3 nucleotides read TGTGCCAGCCATGGGGAGGGAGGCTACACCTTC. This translates into CASHGEGGYTF.

The V call is TRBV7-9, the J call TRBJ2-5; D is perhaps TRBD1 (5 bases). Trimming took 0 bases from V and 7 from J, leaving 6 bases between them. Per the germline V gene, CDR1 is SEHNR and CDR2 is FQNEAQ (reference sequence). The CDR3 is 12 amino acids. The CDR3 sequence is CASSLARGTQYF. In nucleotides, the CDR3 is TGTGCCAGCAGCTTAGCTAGGGGGACCCAGTACTTC.

The chain uses TRBV5-1 and TRBJ2-6; possible D gene TRBD1, 5 bases. V lost 1 base and J 1 base, leaving 9 bases between the germline ends. The CDR3 consists of 16 residues. CDR1 and CDR2 (germline): SGHRS, YFSETQ. This CDR3 is CASSLTGSSGANVLTF. The CDR3 DNA reads as TGCGCCAGCAGCTTGACAGGTTCGTCTGGGGCCAACGTCCTGACTTTC.

The chain couples TRBV19 to TRBJ1-5, with TRBD1 matching over 7 bases. Germline values: CDR1 LNHDA, CDR2 SQIVND (reference sequence). V lost 7 bases to trimming and J lost 8 bases; unmatched junction nucleotides: 11. The CDR3 has 14 residues. The CDR3 region is CASTRQGPREPQHF. Written as DNA, the CDR3 is TGTGCCAGTACACGACAGGGCCCGAGAGAGCCCCAGCATTTT.

The J gene is TRBJ2-5, the V gene TRBV11-1, with 8 bases fitting TRBD1. V trimming: 5 bases; J trimming: 6 bases; junction bases outside the gene matches: 2. Per the germline V gene, CDR1 is SGHAT and CDR2 is FQDESV (reference sequence). The CDR3 length is 12 residues. CDR3 nucleotide sequence: TGTGCCAGCAGCCGACAGGGGAAGACCCAGTACTTC. Its translation is CASSRQGKTQYF. The full variable domain, completed using reference TRBV11-1 and TRBJ2-5, is EAEVAQSPRYKITEKSQAVAFWCDPISGHATLYWYRQILGQGPELLVQFQDESVVDDSQLPKDRFSAERLKGVDSTLKIQPAELGDSAMYLCASSRQGKTQYFGPGTRLLVL.